Listed below are T cell receptor beta chains from one sample, sequenced in a study of blood T cell repertoires in COVID-19. The table came from immunoSEQ multiplex PCR; TCRdb's copy has only in-frame clones and leaves some out. Of approximately 250,000 clones detected, around 80% appear once; the ten largest clones hold around 2.4%. Sample: peripheral blood. These receptors came from a man aged 40-55 years who had recovered from COVID-19. Each CDR3 is given with its conserved first and last residue. The order of the fields is CDR3 length, J gene, D gene, clone size, V gene, CDR3 protein, CDR3 DNA. A D gene is named only where the DNA matches it firmly. Part of the rows lack a size; the others show once, few, many or a class for expanded clones.

>14|TRBJ2-7|TRBD1|-|TRBV11-2
CASSLDRGWYEQYF
TGTGCCAGCAGCCTCGACAGGGGTTGGTACGAGCAGTACTTC
>16|TRBJ2-1|-|-|TRBV21-1
CASSKGRGQGWDEQFF
TGTGCCAGCAGCAAAGGGAGAGGACAGGGGTGGGATGAGCAGTTCTTC
>16|TRBJ2-1|-|-|TRBV5-6
CASSLVYGTHNNEQFF
TGTGCCAGCAGCTTGGTGTACGGGACACATAACAATGAGCAGTTCTTC
>14|TRBJ1-2|TRBD1|-|TRBV7-2
CASSPGQGNYGYTF
TGTGCCAGCAGCCCGGGACAGGGAAACTATGGCTACACCTTC
>16|TRBJ2-7|-|-|TRBV5-4
CASSLGFRTATYEQYF
TGTGCCAGCAGCTTGGGTTTTAGGACAGCAACCTACGAGCAGTACTTC
>14|TRBJ2-7|-|-|TRBV7-2
CASRRTYNSYEQYF
TGTGCCAGCCGTAGGACTTACAACTCCTACGAGCAGTACTTC
>16|TRBJ1-1|TRBD1|-|TRBV6-2/TRBV6-3
CASSSRQGSRNTEAFF
TGTGCCAGCAGTAGCCGACAGGGATCGAGGAACACTGAAGCTTTCTTT
>13|TRBJ1-2|TRBD1|-|TRBV19
CASRETGPYGYTF
TGTGCCAGTAGGGAGACAGGGCCTTATGGCTACACCTTC
>15|TRBJ1-1|-|-|TRBV3-1/TRBV3-2
CASSPYRDFGTEAFF
TGTGCCAGCAGCCCGTACAGGGATTTCGGCACTGAAGCTTTCTTT
>13|TRBJ2-7|-|medium-sized|TRBV27
CASSLRQSYEQYF
TGTGCCAGCAGTTTAAGACAATCCTACGAGCAGTACTTC
>18|TRBJ2-7|TRBD1|-|TRBV6-2/TRBV6-3
CASSHQPPGQGLDDEQYF
TGTGCCAGCAGCCACCAACCTCCGGGACAGGGGCTAGATGACGAGCAGTACTTC
>15|TRBJ2-2|TRBD1|-|TRBV7-2
CASRQGIGNTGELFF
TGTGCCAGCAGACAGGGGATCGGGAATACCGGGGAGCTGTTTTTT
>15|TRBJ1-1|-|-|TRBV5-8
CASTPPGVGNTEAFF
TGTGCCAGCACCCCGCCCGGAGTGGGGAACACTGAAGCTTTCTTT
>14|TRBJ1-6|TRBD1|-|TRBV11-2
CASSAQNRGSPLHF
TGTGCCAGCAGCGCCCAGAACAGGGGTTCACCCCTCCACTTT
>16|TRBJ2-2|TRBD2|-|TRBV27
CASSLNGRALTGELFF
TGTGCCAGCAGTTTAAACGGGAGGGCCTTGACCGGGGAGCTGTTTTTT
>14|TRBJ1-2|-|-|TRBV29-1
CSVSRSLTSYGYTF
TGCAGCGTGAGCAGGTCCCTCACCTCCTATGGCTACACCTTC
>12|TRBJ2-1|-|-|TRBV5-1
CASSLFTGEQFF
TGCGCCAGCAGCTTGTTTACGGGGGAGCAGTTCTTC
>14|TRBJ2-1|TRBD2|-|TRBV6-5
CASSRLAAYNEQFF
TGTGCCAGCAGCCGACTAGCGGCTTACAATGAGCAGTTCTTC
>16|TRBJ2-1|TRBD2|-|TRBV10-1
CASSRTGLAGYNEQFF
TGCGCCAGCAGTCGGACGGGACTAGCGGGCTACAATGAGCAGTTCTTC
>18|TRBJ2-3|-|-|TRBV5-6
CASSLGQDWLLVTDTQYF
TGTGCCAGCAGCTTGGGGCAGGACTGGCTGCTCGTCACAGATACGCAGTATTTT
>17|TRBJ1-1|TRBD1|once|TRBV10-1
CASSNSKGQGAHTEAFF
TGCGCCAGCAGTAATAGTAAGGGACAGGGGGCTCACACTGAAGCTTTCTTT
>18|TRBJ2-3|-|-|TRBV14
CASSQDGIPGVSTDTQYF
TGTGCCAGCAGCCAAGATGGGATACCCGGGGTGAGCACAGATACGCAGTATTTT
>13|TRBJ1-1|-|-|TRBV4-3
CASSQGPRFRVFF
TGCGCCAGCAGCCAGGGGCCACGGTTTAGGGTGTTCTTT
>14|TRBJ2-7|TRBD1|once|TRBV6-5
CASSSRDRVYEQYF
TGTGCCAGCAGTTCCCGGGACAGGGTCTACGAGCAGTACTTC
>16|TRBJ2-7|-|-|TRBV9
CASSPPVGDTRYEQYF
TGTGCCAGCAGTCCTCCCGTGGGGGACACACGCTACGAGCAGTACTTC
>17|TRBJ2-3|-|-|TRBV15
CATSSGEFRTGTDTQYF
TGTGCCACCAGCAGTGGCGAATTTCGGACAGGCACAGATACGCAGTATTTT
>14|TRBJ2-1|-|once|TRBV7-2
CASSPRQRVAEQFF
TGTGCCAGCAGCCCCCGACAGCGGGTGGCTGAGCAGTTCTTC
>16|TRBJ2-7|-|-|TRBV21-1
CASSPGGGAASYEQYF
TGTGCCAGCAGCCCCGGAGGCGGGGCAGCTTCCTACGAGCAGTACTTC
>11|TRBJ1-4|TRBD1|-|TRBV20-1
CSANRGEKLFF
TGCAGTGCCAACAGGGGTGAAAAACTGTTTTTT
>14|TRBJ1-2|-|-|TRBV30
CAWTRTATNYGYTF
TGTGCCTGGACACGGACAGCTACTAACTATGGCTACACCTTC
>17|TRBJ2-7|TRBD2|-|TRBV7-9
CASSFPGLAGARDEQYF
TGTGCCAGCAGCTTCCCGGGACTAGCGGGAGCGAGGGACGAGCAGTACTTC
>16|TRBJ2-1|TRBD2|-|TRBV11-2
CASSWYLAGGSHEQFF
TGTGCCAGCAGCTGGTACCTGGCGGGGGGCTCCCATGAGCAGTTCTTC
>12|TRBJ1-5|-|-|TRBV2
CASSESIQPQHF
TGTGCCAGCAGTGAGTCAATTCAGCCCCAGCATTTT
>16|TRBJ1-3|TRBD1|-|TRBV19
CASSIRDRPSGNTIYF
TGTGCCAGTAGTATCCGGGACAGACCAAGCGGGAACACCATATATTTT
>15|TRBJ1-1|TRBD1|-|TRBV20-1
CSASEGADMNTEAFF
TGCAGTGCTAGTGAGGGGGCGGATATGAACACTGAAGCTTTCTTT
>13|TRBJ1-2|-|-|TRBV27
CASSITSNYGYTF
TGTGCCAGCAGTATCACTTCCAACTATGGCTACACCTTC
>15|TRBJ1-2|-|-|TRBV10-2
CASSESPEDGYGYTF
TGCGCCAGCAGTGAGTCCCCGGAGGATGGCTATGGCTACACCTTC
>13|TRBJ1-1|TRBD1|medium-sized|TRBV7-6
CASSLTGALEAFF
TGTGCCAGCAGCTTGACAGGGGCACTTGAAGCTTTCTTT
>13|TRBJ2-7|-|-|TRBV6-6
CASQQGGPYEQYF
TGTGCCAGTCAACAGGGGGGGCCCTACGAGCAGTACTTC
>14|TRBJ1-5|TRBD1|-|TRBV6-5
CASSPGTGNQPQHF
TGTGCCAGCAGTCCCGGGACAGGAAATCAGCCCCAGCATTTT
>14|TRBJ1-2|TRBD1|-|TRBV11-2
CASSLGTGGYGYTF
TGTGCCAGCAGCTTGGGGACAGGGGGCTATGGCTACACCTTC
>14|TRBJ2-1|TRBD2|-|TRBV10-2
CASSEIREGHEQFF
TGCGCCAGCAGTGAGATACGGGAGGGCCATGAGCAGTTCTTC
>15|TRBJ1-1|-|-|TRBV11-2
CASSLFSGGVSEAFF
TGTGCCAGCAGCTTATTCAGCGGGGGGGTATCTGAAGCTTTCTTT
>12|TRBJ1-2|-|-|TRBV9
CASSAAENGYTF
TGTGCCAGCAGCGCCGCGGAGAACGGCTACACCTTC
>16|TRBJ2-5|-|-|TRBV7-2
CASSYRPRGIQETQYF
TGTGCCAGCAGCTACCGGCCCAGGGGAATCCAAGAGACCCAGTACTTC
>15|TRBJ1-4|-|-|TRBV6-4
CASSPSFRDSEKLFF
TGTGCCAGCTCCCCTAGCTTCCGAGATTCTGAAAAACTGTTTTTT
>15|TRBJ2-4|-|-|TRBV6-1
CASSEEGAGGSIQYF
TGTGCCAGCAGTGAAGAAGGGGCAGGGGGGAGCATTCAGTACTTC